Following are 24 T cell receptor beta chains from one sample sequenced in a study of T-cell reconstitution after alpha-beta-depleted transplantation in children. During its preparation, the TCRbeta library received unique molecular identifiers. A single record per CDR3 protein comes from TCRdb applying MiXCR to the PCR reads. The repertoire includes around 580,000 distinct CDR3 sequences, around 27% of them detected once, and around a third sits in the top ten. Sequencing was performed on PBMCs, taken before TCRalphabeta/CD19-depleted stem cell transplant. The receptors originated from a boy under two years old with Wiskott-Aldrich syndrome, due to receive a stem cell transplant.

As DNA, the CDR3 is TGTGCCAGCAGTGAAGCCCGACAAAACGTCCTGACTTTC. This sequence encodes CASSEARQNVLTF. The chain carries TRBV6-1 and TRBJ2-6; D remains unclear. The V gene's germline CDR1 is MNHNS and CDR2 SASEGT. The CDR3 consists of 13 residues. Trimming left V 0 bases short and J 10 bases short, with 7 bases between.

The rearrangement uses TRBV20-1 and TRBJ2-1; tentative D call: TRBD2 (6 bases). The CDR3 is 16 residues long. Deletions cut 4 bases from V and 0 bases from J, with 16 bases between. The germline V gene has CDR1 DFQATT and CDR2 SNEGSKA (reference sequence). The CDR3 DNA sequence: TGCAGTGCTATCAGCCTTAGCGGCAGCTCCTACAATGAGCAGTTCTTC. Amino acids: CSAISLSGSSYNEQFF.

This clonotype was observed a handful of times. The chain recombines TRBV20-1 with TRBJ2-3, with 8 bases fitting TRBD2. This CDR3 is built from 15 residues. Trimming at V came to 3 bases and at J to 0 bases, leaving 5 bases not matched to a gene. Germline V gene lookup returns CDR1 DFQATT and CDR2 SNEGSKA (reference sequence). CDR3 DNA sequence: TGCAGTGCTAGCACAACTAGCGGAAGCACAGATACGCAGTATTTT. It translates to CSASTTSGSTDTQYF.

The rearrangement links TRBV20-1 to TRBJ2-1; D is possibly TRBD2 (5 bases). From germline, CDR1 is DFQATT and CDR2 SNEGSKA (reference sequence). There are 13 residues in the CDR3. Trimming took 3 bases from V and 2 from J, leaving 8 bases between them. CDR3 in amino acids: CSASPGTYNEQFF. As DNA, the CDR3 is TGCAGTGCTAGCCCGGGAACCTACAATGAGCAGTTCTTC.

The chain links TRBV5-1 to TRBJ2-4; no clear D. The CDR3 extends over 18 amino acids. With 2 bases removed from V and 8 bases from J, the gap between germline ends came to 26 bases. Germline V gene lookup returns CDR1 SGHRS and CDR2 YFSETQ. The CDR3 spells CASSLFGRKNSTVYIQYF. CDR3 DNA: TGCGCCAGCAGCTTATTCGGACGGAAGAACTCCACAGTGTACATTCAGTACTTC.

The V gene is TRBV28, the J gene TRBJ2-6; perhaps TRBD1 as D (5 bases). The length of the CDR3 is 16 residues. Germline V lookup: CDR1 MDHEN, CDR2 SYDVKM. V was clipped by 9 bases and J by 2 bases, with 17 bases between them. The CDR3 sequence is CASLPQALTGANVLTF. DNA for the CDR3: TGTGCCAGTTTACCACAGGCCCTAACTGGGGCCAACGTCCTGACTTTC. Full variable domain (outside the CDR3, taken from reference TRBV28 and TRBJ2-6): DVKVTQSSRYLVKRTGEKVFLECVQDMDHENMFWYRQDPGLGLRLIYFSYDVKMKEKGDIPEGYSVSREKKERFSLILESASTNQTSMYLCASLPQALTGANVLTFGAGSRLTVL.

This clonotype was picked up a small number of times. CDR3 nucleotide sequence: TGTGCCAGCAGTTTAGACAGGGGATACTACGAGCAGTACTTC. Protein product: CASSLDRGYYEQYF. The V gene is TRBV28, the J gene TRBJ2-7, with 8 nucleotides matching TRBD1. With 2 bases clipped from V and 3 bases from J, the junction kept 3 bases outside the gene matches. Germline lookup yields CDR1 MDHEN and CDR2 SYDVKM. The CDR3 contains 14 residues. The whole variable domain, filled in from reference TRBV28 and TRBJ2-7, reads DVKVTQSSRYLVKRTGEKVFLECVQDMDHENMFWYRQDPGLGLRLIYFSYDVKMKEKGDIPEGYSVSREKKERFSLILESASTNQTSMYLCASSLDRGYYEQYFGPGTRLTVT.

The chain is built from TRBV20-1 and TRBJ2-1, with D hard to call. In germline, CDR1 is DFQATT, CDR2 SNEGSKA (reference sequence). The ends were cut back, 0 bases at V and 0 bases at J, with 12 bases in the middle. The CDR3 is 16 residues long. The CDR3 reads CSARDWSASSYNEQFF. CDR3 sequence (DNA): TGCAGTGCTAGAGATTGGAGCGCGAGCTCCTACAATGAGCAGTTCTTC.

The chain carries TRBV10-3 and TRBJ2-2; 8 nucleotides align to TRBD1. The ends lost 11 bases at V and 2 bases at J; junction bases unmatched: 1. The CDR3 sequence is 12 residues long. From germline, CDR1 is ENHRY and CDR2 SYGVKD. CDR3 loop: CASGGNTGELFF. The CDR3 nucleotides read TGTGCCTCAGGGGGCAACACCGGGGAGCTGTTTTTT.

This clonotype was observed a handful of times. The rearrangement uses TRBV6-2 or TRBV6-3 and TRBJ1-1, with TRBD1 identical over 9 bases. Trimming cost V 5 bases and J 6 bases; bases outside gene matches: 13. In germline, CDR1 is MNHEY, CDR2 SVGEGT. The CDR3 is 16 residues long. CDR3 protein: CASSPFPGQGVAEAFF. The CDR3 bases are TGTGCCAGCAGTCCATTTCCGGGACAGGGAGTAGCTGAAGCTTTCTTT.

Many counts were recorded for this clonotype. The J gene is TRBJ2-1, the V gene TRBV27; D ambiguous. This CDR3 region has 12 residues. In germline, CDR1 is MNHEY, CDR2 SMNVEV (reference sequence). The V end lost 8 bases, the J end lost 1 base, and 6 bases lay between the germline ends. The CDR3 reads CASGGSYNEQFF. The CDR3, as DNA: TGTGCCAGCGGCGGATCCTACAATGAGCAGTTCTTC.

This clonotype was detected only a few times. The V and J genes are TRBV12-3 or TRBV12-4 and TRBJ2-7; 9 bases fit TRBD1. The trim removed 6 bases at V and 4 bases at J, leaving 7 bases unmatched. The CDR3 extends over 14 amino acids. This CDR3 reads CASSRTGGQYEQYF. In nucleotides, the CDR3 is TGTGCCAGCAGCCGTACAGGGGGCCAATACGAGCAGTACTTC.

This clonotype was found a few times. The CDR3 region is CASSLDRGRPLLNTEAFF. CDR3 coding DNA: TGCGCCAGCAGCTTGGATCGGGGTCGCCCACTACTTAACACTGAAGCTTTCTTT. The V and J genes are TRBV5-1 and TRBJ1-1, with D unclear. Trimming pared 0 bases from V and 2 bases from J, leaving 20 bases between. The germline CDR1 and CDR2 sequences are SGHRS and YFSETQ. The CDR3 has 18 amino acids.

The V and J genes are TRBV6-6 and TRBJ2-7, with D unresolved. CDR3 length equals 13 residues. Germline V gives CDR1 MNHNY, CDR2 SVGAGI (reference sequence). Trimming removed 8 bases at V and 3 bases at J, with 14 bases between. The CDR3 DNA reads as TGTGCCAGCGGATCCCGGGCAATCTACGAGCAGTACTTC. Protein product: CASGSRAIYEQYF.

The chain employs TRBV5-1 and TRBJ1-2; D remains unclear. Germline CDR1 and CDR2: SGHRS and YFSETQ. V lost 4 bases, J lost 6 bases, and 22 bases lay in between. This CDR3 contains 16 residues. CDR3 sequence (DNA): TGCGCCAGCAGCCACAATTTCCACCTGGTGGTCGATGGCTACACCTTC. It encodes CASSHNFHLVVDGYTF.

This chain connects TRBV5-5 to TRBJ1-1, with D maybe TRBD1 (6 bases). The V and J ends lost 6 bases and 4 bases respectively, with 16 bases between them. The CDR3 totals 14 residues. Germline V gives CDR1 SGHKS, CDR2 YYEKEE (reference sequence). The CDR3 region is CASNRGGWSTEAFF. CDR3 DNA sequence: TGTGCCAGCAACCGAGGGGGTTGGAGCACTGAAGCTTTCTTT. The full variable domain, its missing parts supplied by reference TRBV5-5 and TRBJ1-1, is DAGVTQSPTHLIKTRGQQVTLRCSPISGHKSVSWYQQVLGQGPQFIFQYYEKEERGRGNFPDRFSARQFPNYSSELNVNALLLGDSALYLCASNRGGWSTEAFFGQGTRLTVV.

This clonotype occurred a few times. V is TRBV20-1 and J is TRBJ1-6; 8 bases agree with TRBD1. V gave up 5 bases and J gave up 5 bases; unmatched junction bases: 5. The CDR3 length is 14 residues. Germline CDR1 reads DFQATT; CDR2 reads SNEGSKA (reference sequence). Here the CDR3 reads CSAGQGPDNSPLHF. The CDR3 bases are TGCAGTGCTGGACAGGGCCCCGATAATTCACCCCTCCACTTT.

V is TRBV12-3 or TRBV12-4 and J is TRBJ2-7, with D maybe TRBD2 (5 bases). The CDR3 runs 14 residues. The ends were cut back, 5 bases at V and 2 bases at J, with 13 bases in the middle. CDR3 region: CASSPPPRAYEQYF. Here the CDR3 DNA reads TGTGCCAGCAGTCCTCCACCGAGGGCCTACGAGCAGTACTTC.

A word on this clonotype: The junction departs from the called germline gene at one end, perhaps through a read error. CDR3 loop: CASSNPGANGLTF. The CDR3 bases are TGCGCCAGCAGTAATCCTGGGGCCAACGGCCTGACTTTC. The chain uses TRBV5-1 and TRBJ2-6, with a tentative D call TRBD1 (5 bases). Germline CDR1 is SGHRS and CDR2 is YFSETQ. The CDR3 contains 13 residues.

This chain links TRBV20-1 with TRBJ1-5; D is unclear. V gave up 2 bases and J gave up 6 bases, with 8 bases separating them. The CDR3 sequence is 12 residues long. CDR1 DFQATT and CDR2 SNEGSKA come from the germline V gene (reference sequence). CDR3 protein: CSARRGGQPQHF. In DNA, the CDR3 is TGCAGTGCTAGACGGGGTGGTCAGCCCCAGCATTTT.

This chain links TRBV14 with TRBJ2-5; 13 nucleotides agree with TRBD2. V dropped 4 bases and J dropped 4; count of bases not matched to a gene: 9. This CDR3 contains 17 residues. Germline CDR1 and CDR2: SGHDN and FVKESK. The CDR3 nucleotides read TGTGCCAGCAGCCCAGGGACTAGCGGGATACGGCGAGAGACCCAGTACTTC. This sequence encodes CASSPGTSGIRRETQYF. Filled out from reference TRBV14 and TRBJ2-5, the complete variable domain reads EAGVTQFPSHSVIEKGQTVTLRCDPISGHDNLYWYRRVMGKEIKFLLHFVKESKQDESGMPNNRFLAERTGGTYSTLKVQPAELEDSGVYFCASSPGTSGIRRETQYFGPGTRLLVL.

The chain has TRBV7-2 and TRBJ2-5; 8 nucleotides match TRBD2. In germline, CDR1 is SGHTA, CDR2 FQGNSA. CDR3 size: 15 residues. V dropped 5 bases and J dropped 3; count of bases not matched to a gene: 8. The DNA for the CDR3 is TGTGCCAGCAGCCCCCGGGGTAGCGGGAAAGAGACCCAGTACTTC. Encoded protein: CASSPRGSGKETQYF.

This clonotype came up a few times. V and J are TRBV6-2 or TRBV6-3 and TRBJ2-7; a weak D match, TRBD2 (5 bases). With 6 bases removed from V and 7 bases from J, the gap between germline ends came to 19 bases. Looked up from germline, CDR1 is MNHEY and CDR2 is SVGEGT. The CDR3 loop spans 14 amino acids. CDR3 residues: CASSDGPPRGEQYF. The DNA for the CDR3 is TGTGCCAGCAGCGACGGACCCCCCCGGGGAGAGCAGTACTTC.

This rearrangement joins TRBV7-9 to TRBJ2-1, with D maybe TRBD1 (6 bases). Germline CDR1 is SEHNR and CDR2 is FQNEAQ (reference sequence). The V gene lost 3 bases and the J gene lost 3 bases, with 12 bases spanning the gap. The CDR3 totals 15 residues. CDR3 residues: CASSFSEGDYNEQFF. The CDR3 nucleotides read TGTGCCAGCAGCTTTAGCGAGGGGGACTACAATGAGCAGTTCTTC.